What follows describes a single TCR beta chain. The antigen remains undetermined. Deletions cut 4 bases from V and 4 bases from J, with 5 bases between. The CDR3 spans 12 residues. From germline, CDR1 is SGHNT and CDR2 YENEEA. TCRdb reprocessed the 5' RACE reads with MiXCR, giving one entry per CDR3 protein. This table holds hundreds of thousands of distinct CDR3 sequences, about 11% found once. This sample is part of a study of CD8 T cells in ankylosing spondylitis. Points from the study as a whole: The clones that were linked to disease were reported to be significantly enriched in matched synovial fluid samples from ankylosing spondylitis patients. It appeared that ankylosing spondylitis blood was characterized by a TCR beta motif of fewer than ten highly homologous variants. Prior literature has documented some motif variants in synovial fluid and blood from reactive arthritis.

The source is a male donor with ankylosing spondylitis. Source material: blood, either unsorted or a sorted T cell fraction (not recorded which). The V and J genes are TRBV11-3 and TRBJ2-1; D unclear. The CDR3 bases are TGTGCCAGCAGCTCCAAATACAATGAGCAGTTCTTC. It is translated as CASSSKYNEQFF.